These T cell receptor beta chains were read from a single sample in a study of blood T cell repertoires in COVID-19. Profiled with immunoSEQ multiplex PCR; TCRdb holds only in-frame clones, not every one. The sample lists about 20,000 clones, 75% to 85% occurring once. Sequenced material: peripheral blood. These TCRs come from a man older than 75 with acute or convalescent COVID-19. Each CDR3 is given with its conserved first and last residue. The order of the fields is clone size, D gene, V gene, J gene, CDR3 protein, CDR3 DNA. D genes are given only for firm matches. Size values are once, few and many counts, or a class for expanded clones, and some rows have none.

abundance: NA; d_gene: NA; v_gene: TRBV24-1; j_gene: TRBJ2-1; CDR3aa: CATSDSGRASYNEQFF; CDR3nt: TGTGCCACCAGTGATTCAGGCAGGGCCTCCTACAATGAGCAGTTCTTC
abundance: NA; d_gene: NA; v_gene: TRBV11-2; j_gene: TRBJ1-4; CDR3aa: CASSRGGRAVNEKLFF; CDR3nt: TGTGCCAGCAGCCGGGGGGGACGGGCGGTTAATGAAAAACTGTTTTTT
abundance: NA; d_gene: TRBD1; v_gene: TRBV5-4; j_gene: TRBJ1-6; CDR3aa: CASSYRGDSPLHF; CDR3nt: TGTGCCAGCAGCTACAGGGGAGACTCACCCCTCCACTTT
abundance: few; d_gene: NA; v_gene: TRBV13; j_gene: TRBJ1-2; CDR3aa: CASSLQTAYGYTF; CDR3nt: TGTGCCAGCAGCTTACAGACAGCGTATGGCTACACCTTC
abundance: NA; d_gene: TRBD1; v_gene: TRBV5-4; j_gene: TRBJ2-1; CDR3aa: CASSFWTGNEQFF; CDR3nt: TGTGCCAGCAGCTTCTGGACAGGCAATGAGCAGTTCTTC
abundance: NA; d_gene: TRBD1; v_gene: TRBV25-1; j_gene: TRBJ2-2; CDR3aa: CASSGTGWNTGELFF; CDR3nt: TGTGCCAGCAGCGGGACAGGGTGGAACACCGGGGAGCTGTTTTTT
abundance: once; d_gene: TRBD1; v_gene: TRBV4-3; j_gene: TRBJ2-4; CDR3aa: CASSPQGTGKNIQYF; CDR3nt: TGCGCCAGCAGCCCCCAGGGGACAGGCAAAAACATTCAGTACTTC
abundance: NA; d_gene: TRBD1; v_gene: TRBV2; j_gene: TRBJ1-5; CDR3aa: CASRTGTNQPQHF; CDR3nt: TGTGCCAGTAGGACAGGGACCAATCAGCCCCAGCATTTT
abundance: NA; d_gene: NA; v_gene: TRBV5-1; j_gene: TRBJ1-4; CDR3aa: CASSLDIGGSEKLFF; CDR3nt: TGCGCCAGCAGCTTGGATATCGGAGGGTCTGAAAAACTGTTTTTT
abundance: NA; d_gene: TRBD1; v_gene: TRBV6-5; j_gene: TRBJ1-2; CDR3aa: CASSLDRVYGYTF; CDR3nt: TGTGCCAGCAGCCTTGACAGGGTCTATGGCTACACCTTC
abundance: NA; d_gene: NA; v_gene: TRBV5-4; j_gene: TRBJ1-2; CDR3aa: CASSLDSSNYGYTF; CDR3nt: TGTGCCAGCAGCTTGGACAGTTCTAACTATGGCTACACCTTC
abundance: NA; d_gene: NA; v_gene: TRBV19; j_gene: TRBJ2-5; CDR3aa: CASEQGSGETQYF; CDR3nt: TGTGCCAGTGAACAGGGTTCGGGGGAGACCCAGTACTTC
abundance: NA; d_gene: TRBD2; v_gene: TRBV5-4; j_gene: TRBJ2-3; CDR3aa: CASSLDGTSSTDTQYF; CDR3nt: TGTGCCAGCAGCTTGGATGGGACTAGCAGCACAGATACGCAGTATTTT
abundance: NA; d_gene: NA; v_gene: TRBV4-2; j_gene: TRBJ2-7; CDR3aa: CASSQGRDGEQYF; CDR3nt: TGTGCCAGCAGCCAAGGCAGGGATGGCGAGCAGTACTTC
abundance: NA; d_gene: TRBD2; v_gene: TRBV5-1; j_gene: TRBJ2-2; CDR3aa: CASSLKFSGGTTGELFF; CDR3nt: TGCGCCAGCAGCTTGAAGTTCTCGGGAGGGACCACCGGGGAGCTGTTTTTT
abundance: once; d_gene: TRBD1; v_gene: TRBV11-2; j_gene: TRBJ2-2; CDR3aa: CASSLVYRGTGELFF; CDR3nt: TGTGCCAGCAGCTTAGTATACAGGGGCACCGGGGAGCTGTTTTTT
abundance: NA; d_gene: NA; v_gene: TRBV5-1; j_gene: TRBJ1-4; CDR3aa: CASTPSGAVNEKLFF; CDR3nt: TGCGCCAGCACCCCGTCTGGGGCCGTTAATGAAAAACTGTTTTTT
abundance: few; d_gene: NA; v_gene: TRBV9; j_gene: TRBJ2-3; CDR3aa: CASSVLDGRGVTDTQYF; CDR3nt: TGTGCCAGCAGCGTATTGGATGGGAGAGGTGTAACAGATACGCAGTATTTT
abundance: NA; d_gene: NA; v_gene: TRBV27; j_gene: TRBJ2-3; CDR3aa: CATRAGGTDTQYF; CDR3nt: TGTGCCACCCGGGCAGGGGGCACAGATACGCAGTATTTT
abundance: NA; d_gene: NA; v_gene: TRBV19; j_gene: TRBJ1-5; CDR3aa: CASSIRAGENQPQHF; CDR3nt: TGTGCCAGTAGTATAAGGGCAGGGGAGAATCAGCCCCAGCATTTT
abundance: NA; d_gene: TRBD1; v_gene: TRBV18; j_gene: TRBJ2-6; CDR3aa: CASSPSRGPGANVLTF; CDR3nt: TGTGCCAGCTCACCGAGTAGGGGGCCAGGGGCCAACGTCCTGACTTTC
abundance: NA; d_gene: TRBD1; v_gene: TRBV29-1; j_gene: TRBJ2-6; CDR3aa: CSVEDLETGNSGANVLTF; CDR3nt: TGCAGCGTTGAAGATCTTGAGACAGGGAACTCTGGGGCCAACGTCCTGACTTTC
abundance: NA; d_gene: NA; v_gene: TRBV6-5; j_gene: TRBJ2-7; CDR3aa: CASSLRKRDEQYF; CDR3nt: TGTGCCAGCAGTTTAAGGAAGCGGGACGAGCAGTACTTC
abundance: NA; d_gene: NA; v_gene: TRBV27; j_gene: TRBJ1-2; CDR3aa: CASSPLGNYGYTF; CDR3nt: TGTGCCAGCAGTCCTCTCGGGAACTATGGCTACACCTTC
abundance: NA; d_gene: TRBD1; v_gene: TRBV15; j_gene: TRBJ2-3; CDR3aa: CATSREARTGLRTDTQYF; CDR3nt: TGTGCCACCAGCAGAGAGGCCAGGACAGGGCTGCGCACAGATACGCAGTATTTT
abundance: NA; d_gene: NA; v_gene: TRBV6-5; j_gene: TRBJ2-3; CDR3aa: CASRGGQTFSVTQYF; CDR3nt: TGTGCCAGCAGAGGAGGACAGACCTTCTCGGTAACGCAGTATTTT
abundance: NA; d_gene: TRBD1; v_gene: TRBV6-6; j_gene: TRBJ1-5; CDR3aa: CASSYAGGGQPQHF; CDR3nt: TGTGCCAGCAGTTACGCAGGGGGCGGGCAGCCCCAGCATTTT
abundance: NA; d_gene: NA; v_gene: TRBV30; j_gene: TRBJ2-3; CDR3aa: CAWSVPGGEYF; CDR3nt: TGTGCCTGGAGTGTACCCGGCGGGGAGTATTTT
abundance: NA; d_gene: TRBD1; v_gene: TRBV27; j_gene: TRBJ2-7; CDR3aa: CASSLKLSGTGTYEQYF; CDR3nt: TGTGCCAGCAGTCTCAAATTGTCCGGGACAGGGACCTACGAGCAGTACTTC
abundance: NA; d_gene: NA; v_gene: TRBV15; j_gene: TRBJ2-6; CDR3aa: CATSSGWARSGANVLTF; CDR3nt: TGTGCCACCAGCAGTGGGTGGGCACGCTCTGGGGCCAACGTCCTGACTTTC
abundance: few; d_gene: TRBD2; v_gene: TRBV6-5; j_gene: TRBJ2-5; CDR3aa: CASSPSGQETQYF; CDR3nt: TGTGCCAGCAGTCCTAGCGGCCAAGAGACCCAGTACTTC
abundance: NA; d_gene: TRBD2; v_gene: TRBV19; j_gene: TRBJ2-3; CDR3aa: CASSTFRGLAGGRTDTQYF; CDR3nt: TGTGCCAGTAGTACCTTTAGAGGACTAGCGGGAGGGCGGACAGATACGCAGTATTTT